Listed here are 2 T cell receptor beta chains from one sample, sequenced in a study of cytomegalovirus exposure and HLA in healthy donors. With 60 Vbeta and 13 Jbeta primers, the PCR was carried out. TCRdb's copy holds only in-frame clones and misses some; the assay was immunoSEQ multiplex PCR. Among some 120,000 clones listed, about 85% were seen once. The sample taken for sequencing was PBMCs. Source of these receptors: a man aged 45 to 65 in good health and CMV-seronegative.

This sequence joins TRBV6-5 and TRBJ2-7; D perhaps matches TRBD1 (5 bases). Trimming removed 6 bases from V and 1 base from J, with 10 bases in between. This CDR3 comprises 13 residues. The germline V gene has CDR1 MNHEY and CDR2 SVGAGI. The DNA for the CDR3 is TGTGCCAGCAGCAGGGAAAGTTCCTACGAGCAGTACTTC. This encodes CASSRESSYEQYF.

This clone was found once. The CDR3 carries no conserved terminal phenylalanine or tryptophan, so it likely arises from a read error. The chain joins TRBV5-6 to TRBJ2-7; D is unresolved. From germline, CDR1 is SGHDT and CDR2 YYEEEE. The CDR3 has 12 residues. V lost 3 bases and J 5 bases, leaving 9 bases between the germline ends. CDR3 amino acids: CASSSLGHEQYL. The DNA of the CDR3 is TGTGCCAGCAGCTCCCTCGGACACGAGCAGTACCTC.